Described below is a single T cell receptor beta chain sequence and its context. Because it lacks the conserved phenylalanine or tryptophan at the end, this CDR3 is likely a read error. This entry is derived from a study of cytomegalovirus exposure and HLA in healthy donors. On the study more broadly: Earlier results showed 120 million or so unique TCR beta sequences derived from approximately 170 million T cells.

The PCR made use of 60 Vbeta and 13 Jbeta primers. Data came from immunoSEQ multiplex PCR; TCRdb stores just in-frame clones and leaves some out. The sample carries roughly 130,000 clones, approximately 8.8% recorded once. This CDR3 contains 14 residues. Germline V lookup: CDR1 MGHDK, CDR2 SYGVNS. Trimming removed 4 bases from V and 5 bases from J; junction bases left unmatched: 5. The rearrangement joins TRBV25-1 to TRBJ1-2; 9 bases are a match to TRBD1. The TCR was taken from a man aged 40-49 years in good health and CMV-seronegative. The sample consisted of PBMCs. CDR3 loop: CASSAGQGPYGYTL. The CDR3 DNA sequence: TGTGCCAGCAGTGCCGGACAGGGGCCGTATGGCTACACCTTA.